One and the same sample provided the 18 T cell receptor beta chains below, sequenced in a study of CD8 T cells in Susac syndrome (dated by TCRdb to between 2019 and 2020). Libraries were constructed by the immunoSEQ multiplex PCR assay. RNA was extracted using the RNeasy kit, and roughly 0.45 to 1 ug of the RNA was reverse transcribed with random hexamers. In-frame beta chains were kept once TCRdb had trimmed the public reads at Q25 with fastp and called clones with MiXCR. One record per CDR3 amino acid sequence lists the most common genes and DNA. This sample is represented by 150,000 to 200,000 distinct CDR3 sequences; roughly 94% of them were singletons. The top ten clones comprise about 0.09% of the sample. The sample comprised CD4+ T cells from PBMCs. These receptors originate from a human donor with multiple sclerosis.

The gene calls are TRBV12-3 or TRBV12-4 and TRBJ2-1, with 11 bases that match TRBD2. CDR3 size: 15 residues. The V and J ends lost 5 bases and 3 bases, in that order; junction bases with no gene match: 3. CDR3 residues: CASSTSGSFYNEQFF. For the CDR3, the DNA is TGTGCCAGCAGTACTAGCGGGAGTTTCTACAATGAGCAGTTCTTC.

To note about this clonotype: Without the conserved terminal phenylalanine or tryptophan, this CDR3 likely stems from a read error. The rearrangement uses TRBV28 and TRBJ2-2; 7 bases agree with TRBD1. V lost 8 bases, J lost 0 bases, and 6 bases stayed unmatched. The CDR3 extends over 15 amino acids. Looked up from germline, CDR1 is MDHEN and CDR2 is SYDVKM. DNA of the CDR3: TGTGCCAGCCTACCCGGGACAGCGAACACCGGGGAGCTGTTTCTT. It encodes CASLPGTANTGELFL.

This chain uses TRBV12-3 or TRBV12-4 with TRBJ2-7; 9 positions match TRBD2. After removal of 3 bases from V and 12 bases from J, the junction contained 12 bases not matched to a gene. The CDR3 sequence is 14 residues long. The DNA of the CDR3 is TGTGCCAGCAGTTTGACTAGCGGCTTCTTACCGGGGTACTTC. Protein sequence: CASSLTSGFLPGYF.

The gene calls are TRBV3-1 and TRBJ1-1; TRBD1 matches 10 bases. The CDR3 extends over 16 amino acids. V lost 4 bases to trimming and J lost 0 bases; unmatched junction nucleotides: 5. Germline V gene data show CDR1 as LGHDT and CDR2 as YNNKEL (reference sequence). The CDR3 DNA sequence: TGTGCCAGCAGCCCGGGACAGGGGACGATGAACACTGAAGCTTTCTTT. It codes for CASSPGQGTMNTEAFF.

This chain links TRBV19 with TRBJ2-1; TRBD2 agrees at 7 bases. Germline V gene lookup returns CDR1 LNHDA and CDR2 SQIVND (reference sequence). The trim removed 3 bases at V and 8 bases at J, leaving 7 bases unmatched. The CDR3 totals 14 residues. The CDR3 spells CASSIRTRPHEQFF. The DNA of the CDR3 is TGTGCCAGTAGTATTAGGACTAGACCCCATGAGCAGTTCTTC.

The chain is built from TRBV20-1 and TRBJ1-2; D not resolved. CDR1 and CDR2 (germline): DFQATT, SNEGSKA (reference sequence). The CDR3 runs to 14 residues. Trimming cost V 6 bases and J 0 bases, with 14 bases left between them. The CDR3 coding sequence is TGCAGTGCCCCCCGGGATTCAGCTAACTATGGCTACACCTTC. This encodes CSAPRDSANYGYTF.

V usage is TRBV6-2 or TRBV6-3 and J usage is TRBJ2-3; 10 bases align to TRBD2. The V and J ends lost 4 bases and 1 base, in that order; junction bases with no gene match: 2. Per the germline V gene, CDR1 is MNHEY and CDR2 is SVGEGT. The CDR3 is made up of 15 amino acids. The CDR3 here is CASSSTSGGTDTQYF. Written as DNA, the CDR3 is TGTGCCAGCAGTTCAACTAGCGGGGGCACAGATACGCAGTATTTT.

This clonotype appeared a single time. The chain carries TRBV19 and TRBJ2-4; D is possibly TRBD2 (6 bases). The CDR3 has 15 amino acids. Per the germline V gene, CDR1 is LNHDA and CDR2 is SQIVND (reference sequence). Trimming took off 7 bases at V and 3 bases at J, with 16 bases between the two ends. CDR3 DNA: TGTGCCAGTACGGGAGCTTCCCTCTTCAAAAACATTCAGTACTTC. Translated, it gives CASTGASLFKNIQYF.

The rearrangement joins TRBV24-1 to TRBJ2-2; D is possibly TRBD1 (6 bases). CDR1 KGHDR and CDR2 SFDVKD come from the germline V gene. V lost 4 bases and J 6 bases, leaving 11 bases between the germline ends. The CDR3 contains 14 residues. The chain's CDR3 is CATSEIGQSGELFF. The CDR3 nucleotides read TGTGCCACCAGTGAAATCGGACAGTCCGGGGAGCTGTTTTTT.

The gene calls are TRBV4-2 and TRBJ2-3, with D perhaps matching TRBD1 or TRBD2 (5 bases each). Trimming cost V 6 bases and J 0 bases, with 13 bases left between them. This CDR3 has 15 amino acids. The germline gives CDR1 LGHNA, CDR2 YNFKEQ. The CDR3 protein is CASSSYRTSTDTQYF. The DNA for the CDR3 is TGTGCCAGCAGTAGCTACAGGACTAGCACAGATACGCAGTATTTT.

The V call is TRBV10-3, the J call TRBJ1-1; D might be TRBD1 (5 bases). The germline V gene encodes CDR1 ENHRY and CDR2 SYGVKD. V lost 6 bases to trimming and J lost 6 bases, with 11 bases between them. The CDR3 runs 12 residues. In DNA form, the CDR3 reads TGTGCCATCAGGGGGGATTTCTCTGAAGCTTTCTTT. Amino acids: CAIRGDFSEAFF.

This sequence joins TRBV7-8 and TRBJ2-5; D possibly corresponds to TRBD2 (6 bases). Trimming left V 0 bases short and J 1 base short, with 15 bases between. Germline lookup yields CDR1 SGHVS and CDR2 FQNEAQ. CDR3 length: 17 amino acids. CDR3 bases: TGTGCCAGCAGCTTAGCGAGAATAGCGGACGTCCAAGAGACCCAGTACTTC. Amino acids: CASSLARIADVQETQYF.

This chain uses TRBV2 with TRBJ1-1; tentatively, D is TRBD1 (5 bases). Trimming removed 6 bases at V and 5 bases at J, with 13 bases between. This CDR3 has 13 residues. Germline CDR1 and CDR2: SNHLY and FYNNEI. The CDR3 bases are TGTGCCAGCAGACGCGAGGGGCGAACTGAAGCTTTCTTT. It yields the protein CASRREGRTEAFF. Full variable domain (remainder filled in from reference TRBV2 and TRBJ1-1): EPEVTQTPSHQVTQMGQEVILRCVPISNHLYFYWYRQILGQKVEFLVSFYNNEISEKSEIFDDQFSVERPDGSNFTLKIRSTKLEDSAMYFCASRREGRTEAFFGQGTRLTVV.

The V call is TRBV19, the J call TRBJ2-2; 10 positions match TRBD1. This CDR3 has 14 amino acids. Per the germline V gene, CDR1 is LNHDA and CDR2 is SQIVND (reference sequence). Germline trimming cut 3 bases from V and 5 bases from J; bases unmatched to any gene: 0. The CDR3 protein is CASSMDRGTGELFF. CDR3 sequence (DNA): TGTGCCAGTAGTATGGACAGGGGGACCGGGGAGCTGTTTTTT. Variable domain in full (rest from reference TRBV19 and TRBJ2-2): DGGITQSPKYLFRKEGQNVTLSCEQNLNHDAMYWYRQDPGQGLRLIYYSQIVNDFQKGDIAEGYSVSREKKESFPLTVTSAQKNPTAFYLCASSMDRGTGELFFGEGSRLTVL.

The chain joins TRBV9 to TRBJ2-1; 8 bases match TRBD2. Germline lookup yields CDR1 SGDLS and CDR2 YYNGEE. V gave up 4 bases and J gave up 4 bases; unmatched junction bases: 10. CDR3 size: 16 residues. The CDR3, as DNA: TGTGCCAGCAGCCAAGGCAGTAGCGGGGCATACAATGAGCAGTTCTTC. This sequence encodes CASSQGSSGAYNEQFF.

The chain recombines TRBV20-1 with TRBJ1-1; TRBD1 matches 8 bases. The CDR3 spans 13 residues. Losses at the gene ends were 6 bases for V and 2 bases for J; bases not matched to a gene: 5. From germline, CDR1 is DFQATT and CDR2 SNEGSKA (reference sequence). The CDR3 loop is CSAPDRVNTEAFF. CDR3 nucleotides: TGCAGTGCCCCGGACAGGGTAAACACTGAAGCTTTCTTT.

V gene TRBV4-3 combines with J gene TRBJ1-6, with D unresolved. CDR1 and CDR2 from the germline V gene are LGHNA and YSLEER. The length of the CDR3 is 15 residues. Trimming pared 0 bases from V and 8 bases from J, leaving 11 bases between. CDR3 loop: CASSQDGYEDSPLHF. CDR3 sequence (DNA): TGCGCCAGCAGCCAAGATGGATACGAAGATTCACCCCTCCACTTT.

V gene TRBV28 combines with J gene TRBJ1-3; 7 positions match TRBD1. CDR1 and CDR2 (germline): MDHEN, SYDVKM. V was clipped by 7 bases and J by 2 bases; unmatched bases: 5. CDR3 size: 14 residues. The CDR3 bases are TGTGCCAGCAACAGGGGTTCGACTGGAAACACCATATATTTT. It specifies CASNRGSTGNTIYF. Looking up the rest from reference TRBV28 and TRBJ1-3 gives the full variable domain: DVKVTQSSRYLVKRTGEKVFLECVQDMDHENMFWYRQDPGLGLRLIYFSYDVKMKEKGDIPEGYSVSREKKERFSLILESASTNQTSMYLCASNRGSTGNTIYFGEGSWLTVV.